The present T cell receptor (beta chain) was sequenced within a study of blood T cell repertoires in COVID-19. Using immunoSEQ multiplex PCR, the repertoire was profiled, and TCRdb retains in-frame clones only, with some absent. The sample contains nearly 200,000 clones, around 81% of which appear only once. This study enrolled people aged roughly 18 to 90 from roughly 22 US geographic areas. This CDR3 region has 13 residues. Germline V gene lookup returns CDR1 SNHLY and CDR2 FYNNEI. With 7 bases removed from V and 1 base from J, the gap between germline ends came to 10 bases. The specimen sequenced was PBMCs or T cells enriched from blood (not recorded which). The V gene is TRBV2, the J gene TRBJ2-5; D unclear. The sequence was collected from a man aged 35 to 55 who had recovered from COVID-19. CDR3 protein: CASKNTPQETQYF. The CDR3 DNA reads as TGTGCCAGCAAGAACACCCCCCAAGAGACCCAGTACTTC.